This T cell receptor (beta chain) is drawn from a study of beta chain features in type 1 diabetes. Investigators reverse transcribed all isolated RNA, so they sequenced expressed TCRB transcripts. Generated by immunoSEQ multiplex PCR, the TCRdb table keeps only in-frame clones and is missing some. The sample lists over 150,000 clones, approximately 8.1% occurring once. About this clone: Its antigen is unidentified.

Study conclusions and caveats: The study found moderately but significantly shorter TCRB CDR3s in all four CD4+ subsets of Type 1 diabetes patients. The similarity of naive, central memory and Treg TCRB repertoires appeared greater among patients than among healthy donors. PCR might pick shorter templates more often, in the same way for patients and controls. A pattern of fewer insertions and more deletions at VDJ junctions was seen in type 1 diabetes patients.

The CDR3 is made up of 14 amino acids. V shed 4 bases and J 8 bases; nucleotides not matched to a gene: 6. Germline-derived CDR1 and CDR2 are MNHEY and SMNVEV (reference sequence). The chain carries TRBV27 and TRBJ1-4; 8 bases match TRBD1. Sequencing used central memory CD4+ T cells from blood. The receptor was derived from a man in his late teens or twenties with type 1 diabetes. CDR3 DNA: TGTGCCAGCAGTTCAGCCGGGACAGGCGAAAAACTGTTTTTT. Residues: CASSSAGTGEKLFF.